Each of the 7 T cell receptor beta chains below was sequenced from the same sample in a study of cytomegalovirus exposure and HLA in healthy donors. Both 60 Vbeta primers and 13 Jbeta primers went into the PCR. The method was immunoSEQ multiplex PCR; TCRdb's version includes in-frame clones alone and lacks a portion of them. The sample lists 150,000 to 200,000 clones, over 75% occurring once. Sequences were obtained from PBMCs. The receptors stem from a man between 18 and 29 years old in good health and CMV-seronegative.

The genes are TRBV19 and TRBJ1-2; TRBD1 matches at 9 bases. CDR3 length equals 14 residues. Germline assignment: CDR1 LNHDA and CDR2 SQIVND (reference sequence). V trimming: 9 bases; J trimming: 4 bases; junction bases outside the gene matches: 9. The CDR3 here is CASSRDRAIYGYTF. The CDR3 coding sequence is TGTGCCAGCTCCCGGGACAGGGCGATCTATGGCTACACCTTC.

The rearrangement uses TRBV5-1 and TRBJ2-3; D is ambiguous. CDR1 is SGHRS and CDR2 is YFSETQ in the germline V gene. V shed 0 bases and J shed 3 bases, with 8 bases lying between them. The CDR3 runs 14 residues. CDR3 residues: CASSLELRTDTQYF. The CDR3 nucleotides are TGCGCCAGCAGCTTGGAGCTACGTACAGATACGCAGTATTTT. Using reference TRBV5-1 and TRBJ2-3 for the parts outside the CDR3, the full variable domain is KAGVTQTPRYLIKTRGQQVTLSCSPISGHRSVSWYQQTPGQGLQFLFEYFSETQRNKGNFPGRFSGRQFSNSRSEMNVSTLELGDSALYLCASSLELRTDTQYFGPGTRLTVL.

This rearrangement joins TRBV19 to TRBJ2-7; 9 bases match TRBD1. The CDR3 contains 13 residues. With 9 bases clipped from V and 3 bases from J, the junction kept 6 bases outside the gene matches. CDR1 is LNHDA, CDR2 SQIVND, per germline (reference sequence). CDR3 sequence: CASSGTGFYEQYF. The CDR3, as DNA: TGTGCCAGCTCCGGGACAGGGTTCTACGAGCAGTACTTC. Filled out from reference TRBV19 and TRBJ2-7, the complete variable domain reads DGGITQSPKYLFRKEGQNVTLSCEQNLNHDAMYWYRQDPGQGLRLIYYSQIVNDFQKGDIAEGYSVSREKKESFPLTVTSAQKNPTAFYLCASSGTGFYEQYFGPGTRLTVT.

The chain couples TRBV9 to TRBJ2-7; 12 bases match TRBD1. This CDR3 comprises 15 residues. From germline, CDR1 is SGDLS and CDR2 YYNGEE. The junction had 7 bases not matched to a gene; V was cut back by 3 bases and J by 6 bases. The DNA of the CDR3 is TGTGCCAGCAGCGATGGGGGACAGGGGGCAGGCGAGCAGTACTTC. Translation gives CASSDGGQGAGEQYF.

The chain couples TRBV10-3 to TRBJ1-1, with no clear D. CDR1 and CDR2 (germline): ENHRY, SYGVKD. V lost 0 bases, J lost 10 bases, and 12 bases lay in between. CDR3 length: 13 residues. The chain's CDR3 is CAISESKSVGAFF. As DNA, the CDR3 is TGTGCCATCAGTGAGTCGAAGTCGGTCGGAGCTTTCTTT.

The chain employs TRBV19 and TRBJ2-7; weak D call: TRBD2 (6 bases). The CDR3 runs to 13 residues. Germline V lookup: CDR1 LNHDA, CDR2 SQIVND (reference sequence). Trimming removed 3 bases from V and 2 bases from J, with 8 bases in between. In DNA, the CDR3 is TGTGCCAGTAGTATCTGGGGGGCCTACGAGCAGTACTTC. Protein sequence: CASSIWGAYEQYF.

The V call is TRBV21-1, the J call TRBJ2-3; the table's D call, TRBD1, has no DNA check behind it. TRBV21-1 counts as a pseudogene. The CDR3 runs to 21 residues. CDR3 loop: CASSKARPTLIPDMRRDTQYF. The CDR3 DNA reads TGTGCCAGCAGCAAAGCCCGACCAACACTGATCCCGGACATGCGGAGAGATACGCAGTATTTT.